The 21 T cell receptor beta chains below were found in one sample sequenced in a study of cytomegalovirus exposure and HLA in healthy donors. This PCR relied on a set of 60 Vbeta primers and 13 Jbeta primers. The assay was immunoSEQ multiplex PCR, and TCRdb's table has in-frame clones only and misses some. The sample gives about 190,000 clones, 79% of which show up once; 1.6% is in the top ten. Sequencing used PBMCs. These receptors were taken from a woman between 18 and 30 years old in good health and CMV-seronegative.

The chain is built from TRBV2 and TRBJ1-1, with TRBD1 identical over 7 bases. The CDR3 runs to 14 residues. CDR1 and CDR2 (germline): SNHLY, FYNNEI. The junction had 8 bases not matched to a gene; V was cut back by 6 bases and J by 4 bases. CDR3 DNA sequence: TGTGCCAGCAGGGTTGACAGGGCGGGCACTGAAGCTTTCTTT. Protein product: CASRVDRAGTEAFF.

The CDR3 sequence is CASSDRTFSHGYTF. CDR3 nucleotides: TGTGCCAGCAGTGATAGGACATTCAGCCATGGCTACACCTTC. The chain employs TRBV6-1 and TRBJ1-2; possibly TRBD1 for D (5 bases). Germline CDR1 is MNHNS and CDR2 is SASEGT. The CDR3 runs 14 residues. V was clipped by 3 bases and J by 6 bases, with 14 bases between them.

The chain employs TRBV29-1 and TRBJ2-2, with D perhaps matching TRBD2 (5 bases). Germline V gene sequence: CDR1 SQVTM, CDR2 ANQGSEA. The V end lost 0 bases, the J end lost 0 bases, and 11 bases lay between the germline ends. The CDR3 is made up of 16 amino acids. Written as DNA, the CDR3 is TGCAGCGTTGAAGATTTTAAGGGAGCGAACACCGGGGAGCTGTTTTTT. It yields the protein CSVEDFKGANTGELFF.

The chain couples TRBV6-5 to TRBJ2-7; D is possibly TRBD1 (7 bases). The CDR3 covers 15 residues. Germline values: CDR1 MNHEY, CDR2 SVGAGI. Trimming left V 6 bases short and J 7 bases short, with 22 bases between. The chain's CDR3 is CASSPGRGAFNEQYF. In DNA, the CDR3 is TGTGCCAGCAGCCCCGGCAGGGGGGCCTTTAATGAGCAGTACTTC.

In its sample, this clone was seen once. The chain carries TRBV11-2 and TRBJ1-1, with D possibly matching TRBD1 (5 bases). Germline CDR1 reads SGHAT; CDR2 reads FQNNGV. The V gene lost 0 bases and the J gene lost 4 bases, with 15 bases spanning the gap. CDR3 size: 16 residues. The DNA for the CDR3 is TGTGCCAGCAGCTTAGATCCAACAAGGAGGGGCACTGAAGCTTTCTTT. Its translation is CASSLDPTRRGTEAFF. The full variable domain, its missing parts supplied by reference TRBV11-2 and TRBJ1-1, is EAGVAQSPRYKIIEKRQSVAFWCNPISGHATLYWYQQILGQGPKLLIQFQNNGVVDDSQLPKDRFSAERLKGVDSTLKIQPAKLEDSAVYLCASSLDPTRRGTEAFFGQGTRLTVV.

The V gene is TRBV30, the J gene TRBJ1-1; D is uncertain. The CDR3 extends over 13 amino acids. With 3 bases removed from V and 0 bases from J, the gap between germline ends came to 8 bases. CDR1 and CDR2 (germline): GTSNPN, SVGIG (reference sequence). In DNA form, the CDR3 reads TGTGCCTGGAGGAGGCAAGTGAACACTGAAGCTTTCTTT. Protein: CAWRRQVNTEAFF.

The chain links TRBV6-6 to TRBJ2-1, with TRBD2 matching over 9 bases. V was pared by 3 bases and J by 6 bases, with 3 bases of the junction left unmatched. Germline V gene sequence: CDR1 MNHNY, CDR2 SVGAGI (reference sequence). CDR3 length: 14 amino acids. CDR3 residues: CASSYGGGANEQFF. The CDR3 nucleotides read TGTGCCAGCAGTTATGGCGGGGGGGCCAATGAGCAGTTCTTC.

The chain combines TRBV2 with TRBJ1-5; 7 positions agree with TRBD1. CDR1 is SNHLY, CDR2 FYNNEI, per germline. This CDR3 region has 16 residues. V dropped 4 bases and J dropped 2; count of bases not matched to a gene: 8. CDR3 region: CASSGGGGMGNQPQHF. For the CDR3, the DNA is TGTGCCAGCAGTGGTGGAGGGGGCATGGGCAATCAGCCCCAGCATTTT.

This chain links TRBV6-1 with TRBJ1-5, with no clear D. V was trimmed by 7 bases and J by 6 bases, leaving 13 bases between them. The germline V gene has CDR1 MNHNS and CDR2 SASEGT. CDR3 length: 13 amino acids. The CDR3 coding sequence is TGTGCCAGCAAAGACTTGGTTGCTCAGCCCCAGCATTTT. Amino acids: CASKDLVAQPQHF.

The chain has TRBV4-1 and TRBJ1-4, with D maybe TRBD1 (5 bases). Germline CDR1 and CDR2: MGHRA and YSYEKL. Trimming took off 1 base at V and 4 bases at J, with 16 bases between the two ends. The CDR3 has 17 amino acids. The CDR3 here is CASSQVRAGPINEKLFF. CDR3 nucleotide sequence: TGCGCCAGCAGCCAAGTTAGAGCGGGGCCGATTAATGAAAAACTGTTTTTT.

V usage is TRBV14 and J usage is TRBJ1-3, with D possibly being TRBD1 (5 bases). The CDR3 contains 15 residues. Germline CDR1 SGHDN, CDR2 FVKESK. Trimming took off 1 base at V and 3 bases at J, with 10 bases between the two ends. DNA for the CDR3: TGTGCCAGCAGCCAAGGCGGGACGGGTGGAAACACCATATATTTT. It specifies CASSQGGTGGNTIYF.

This clone occurred a few times. V and J are TRBV7-8 and TRBJ1-3, with D unclear. The V and J ends lost 1 base and 0 bases respectively, with 7 bases between them. This CDR3 has 15 residues. Germline-derived CDR1 and CDR2 are SGHVS and FQNEAQ. The CDR3 is CASSLVAFSGNTIYF. The CDR3 DNA reads as TGTGCCAGCAGCTTAGTGGCTTTCTCTGGAAACACCATATATTTT. The full variable domain, completed using reference TRBV7-8 and TRBJ1-3, is GAGVSQSPRYKVAKRGQDVALRCDPISGHVSLFWYQQALGQGPEFLTYFQNEAQLDKSGLPSDRFFAERPEGSVSTLKIQRTQQEDSAVYLCASSLVAFSGNTIYFGEGSWLTVV.

The J gene is TRBJ2-7, the V gene TRBV6-1; 8 nucleotides match TRBD1. Trimming removed 4 bases from V and 3 bases from J; junction bases left unmatched: 8. The CDR3 runs to 15 residues. CDR1 and CDR2 from the germline V gene are MNHNS and SASEGT. The CDR3 region has the DNA TGTGCCAGCAGTGCCGCCGGGACAGGAGACTACGAGCAGTACTTC. It codes for CASSAAGTGDYEQYF.

The CDR3 protein is CASSNLGNQPQHF. The CDR3 nucleotides are TGTGCCAGTAGTAATCTCGGCAATCAGCCCCAGCATTTT. This chain joins TRBV19 and TRBJ1-5; D gene ambiguous. The V end lost 4 bases, the J end lost 2 bases, and 6 bases lay between the germline ends. CDR3 length equals 13 residues. CDR1 is LNHDA, CDR2 SQIVND, per germline (reference sequence).

This clone was recorded a few times. This chain uses TRBV4-1 with TRBJ2-1; TRBD2 matches at 7 bases. The CDR3 length is 15 residues. After removal of 0 bases from V and 2 bases from J, the junction contained 1 base not matched to a gene. Germline loops: CDR1 MGHRA, CDR2 YSYEKL. CDR3 in DNA: TGCGCCAGCAGCCAAGAGGGGGGGACCTACAATGAGCAGTTCTTC. Amino acids: CASSQEGGTYNEQFF.

This clone occurred a few times. This chain connects TRBV6-6 to TRBJ2-7; 9 bases are shared with TRBD1. Germline CDR1 and CDR2: MNHNY and SVGAGI (reference sequence). CDR3 length: 15 amino acids. In DNA, the CDR3 is TGTGCAACCTGGTTGGGGATGGACAGGGGTTACGAGCAGTACTTC. Its protein product is CATWLGMDRGYEQYF.

The rearrangement uses TRBV27 and TRBJ1-5; 8 positions agree with TRBD1. This CDR3 region has 16 residues. Per the germline V gene, CDR1 is MNHEY and CDR2 is SMNVEV (reference sequence). Trimming took 3 bases from V and 6 from J; bases not matched to a gene: 10. CDR3 bases: TGTGCCAGCAGTTTCTCCCAGGGGGCAGGAGGTCAGCCCCAGCATTTT. This sequence encodes CASSFSQGAGGQPQHF.

Turning to this clone: The sample holds other DNA sequences that translate to the same CDR3. The chain uses TRBV7-3 and TRBJ2-5; TRBD1 agrees at 8 bases. Germline V gives CDR1 SGHTA, CDR2 FQGTGA. The V gene end was trimmed by 4 bases and the J gene end by 3 bases; junction bases not matched to a gene: 4. The CDR3 spans 14 residues. CDR3 in amino acids: CASSSTGGEETQYF. The CDR3 DNA follows: TGTGCCAGCAGCTCCACAGGGGGAGAAGAGACCCAGTACTTC. The full variable domain, with the rest looked up from reference TRBV7-3 and TRBJ2-5, is GAGVSQTPSNKVTEKGKYVELRCDPISGHTALYWYRQSLGQGPEFLIYFQGTGAADDSGLPNDRFFAVRPEGSVSTLKIQRTERGDSAVYLCASSSTGGEETQYFGPGTRLLVL.

The chain joins TRBV5-1 to TRBJ1-2; a weak D match, TRBD1 (5 bases). Deletions cut 0 bases from V and 0 bases from J, with 12 bases between. In germline, CDR1 is SGHRS, CDR2 YFSETQ. This CDR3 comprises 16 residues. The CDR3 reads CASSLEGAPTNYGYTF. Here the CDR3 DNA reads TGCGCCAGCAGCTTGGAAGGGGCGCCGACTAACTATGGCTACACCTTC.

The DNA for the CDR3 is TGTGCCAGCAGCCTGCCTTCCTTCCTGGGTAGCGGGGGGCCGGGGGAGCAGTACTTC. It encodes CASSLPSFLGSGGPGEQYF. The genes are TRBV5-6 and TRBJ2-7, with 10 bases aligning to TRBD2. From germline, CDR1 is SGHDT and CDR2 YYEEEE. The J segment lost 7 bases and the V segment lost 4 bases, leaving 23 bases of the junction unmatched. This CDR3 has 19 amino acids.

This chain connects TRBV12-5 to TRBJ2-3, with 7 bases aligning to TRBD2. Germline CDR1 reads LGHNT; CDR2 reads FRNRAP. The CDR3 runs to 14 residues. J lost 1 base, V lost 5 bases, and 3 bases had no gene match. The CDR3 here is CASGREARTDTQYF. For the CDR3, the DNA is TGTGCTAGTGGTCGGGAGGCCCGCACAGATACGCAGTATTTT.